This T cell receptor beta chain was found in a study of shared clonotypes between healthy human individuals. Genomic DNA per cell subset filled all wells of several immunoSEQ plates. This table comes from immunoSEQ multiplex PCR, and its TCRdb copy is limited to in-frame clones, with some not included. This sample has 450,000 to 700,000 clones, with about 95% found just once. Selected positively for CCR7 and CD45RO-negative, naive CD8 cells excluded terminally differentiated effector memory CD45RA+ cells. There are 14 residues in the CDR3. Germline CDR1 reads SGHDN; CDR2 reads FVKESK. The germline V and J ends were trimmed by 2 bases and 3 bases, with 10 bases remaining between them. This clone was detected once. Its target is not known. Study-level results: Clonotypes which were not shared had lower generation probabilities than clonotypes that all four donors shared.

Sequencing was carried out using naive CD8+ T cells sorted from blood. The sequence came from a woman in her 30s in good health. V gene TRBV14 combines with J gene TRBJ2-5; a possible D gene is TRBD1 (6 bases). The CDR3 DNA follows: TGTGCCAGCAGCCAATCAGGGGTCAAAGAGACCCAGTACTTC. This codes for CASSQSGVKETQYF.